Listed below are T cell receptor beta chains from one sample, sequenced in a study of cytomegalovirus exposure and HLA in healthy donors. Method: immunoSEQ multiplex PCR; TCRdb's copy keeps in-frame clones and lacks some. The table records about 110,000 clones, approximately 80% of them present only once. The source material was PBMCs. These receptors were collected from a man aged 25 to 45 in good health and CMV-seropositive. Both conserved end residues are part of each CDR3. A D gene is named only where the DNA matches it firmly. Only some rows state a clone size, as once, few, many or a class for expanded clones.

v_call: TRBV5-1; d_call: -; j_call: TRBJ1-2; clone_size: -; cdr3_nt: TGCGCCAGCAGCTTGGGTGCAGGATTGATCGGCGATGGCTACACCTTC; cdr3_aa: CASSLGAGLIGDGYTF
v_call: TRBV28; d_call: -; j_call: TRBJ1-1; clone_size: -; cdr3_nt: TGTGCCAGCAGTTTGAGCGTGAAAAGAGGGCGACCCCCCAGAGCTTTCTTT; cdr3_aa: CASSLSVKRGRPPRAFF
v_call: TRBV18; d_call: -; j_call: TRBJ1-2; clone_size: -; cdr3_nt: TGTGCCAGCTCACCTTCGAGGGATCTCCATGGCTACACCTTC; cdr3_aa: CASSPSRDLHGYTF
v_call: TRBV7-2; d_call: -; j_call: TRBJ2-1; clone_size: once; cdr3_nt: TGTGCCAGCAGCTTAGGCGGGCGGGAGCAGTTCTTC; cdr3_aa: CASSLGGREQFF
v_call: TRBV7-3; d_call: -; j_call: TRBJ2-7; clone_size: -; cdr3_nt: TGTGCCAGCAGCATGGACATCAACTACGAGCAGTACTTC; cdr3_aa: CASSMDINYEQYF
v_call: TRBV30; d_call: -; j_call: TRBJ1-5; clone_size: -; cdr3_nt: TGTGCCTGGAGCCGCGGGGGAGGCAATCAGCCCCAGCATTTT; cdr3_aa: CAWSRGGGNQPQHF
v_call: TRBV2; d_call: TRBD2; j_call: TRBJ2-5; clone_size: -; cdr3_nt: TGTGCCAGCAGTGAAGTGGCTAGCGGGGGAGGGTCACAAGAGACCCAGTACTTC; cdr3_aa: CASSEVASGGGSQETQYF
v_call: TRBV5-1; d_call: TRBD1; j_call: TRBJ2-5; clone_size: -; cdr3_nt: TGCGCCAGCAGGGCAGGGGGCGTAGAGACCCAGTACTTC; cdr3_aa: CASRAGGVETQYF
v_call: TRBV11-3; d_call: TRBD2; j_call: TRBJ2-1; clone_size: -; cdr3_nt: TGTGCCAGCAGCTCCCGAGCGGGAGACTATGAGCAGTTCTTC; cdr3_aa: CASSSRAGDYEQFF
v_call: TRBV2; d_call: -; j_call: TRBJ1-1; clone_size: once; cdr3_nt: TGTGCCAGCAGTGAAGTGCGGGGGGTGAACACTGAAGCTTTCTTT; cdr3_aa: CASSEVRGVNTEAFF
v_call: TRBV30; d_call: -; j_call: TRBJ2-4; clone_size: -; cdr3_nt: TGTGCCTGGAGTGTCTTCAGGGTGGGAGCCAAAAACATTCAGTACTTC; cdr3_aa: CAWSVFRVGAKNIQYF
v_call: TRBV7-9; d_call: TRBD2; j_call: TRBJ2-3; clone_size: -; cdr3_nt: TGTGCCAGCAGCTATTGTATGACTAGCGGATGCACAGATACGCAGTATTTT; cdr3_aa: CASSYCMTSGCTDTQYF
v_call: TRBV27; d_call: -; j_call: TRBJ1-1; clone_size: few; cdr3_nt: TGTGCCAGCAGTTTAAGTAAATCCCTTGAGACTTCTGAAGCTTTCTTT; cdr3_aa: CASSLSKSLETSEAFF
v_call: TRBV5-1; d_call: TRBD1; j_call: TRBJ2-7; clone_size: -; cdr3_nt: TGCGCCAGCAGGTATGAGACAGGGACCTACGAGCAGTACTTC; cdr3_aa: CASRYETGTYEQYF
v_call: TRBV18; d_call: -; j_call: TRBJ2-1; clone_size: -; cdr3_nt: TGTGCCAGCTCACCACCCGGGGGCGGGGGTTACAATGAGCAGTTCTTC; cdr3_aa: CASSPPGGGGYNEQFF
v_call: TRBV9; d_call: -; j_call: TRBJ1-2; clone_size: -; cdr3_nt: TGTGCCAGCAGCGTGGAGGACAGCTATGGCTACACCTTC; cdr3_aa: CASSVEDSYGYTF
v_call: TRBV5-1; d_call: TRBD2; j_call: TRBJ2-1; clone_size: -; cdr3_nt: TGCGCCAGCAGCCTGTCTGCGGCTAGCGGGTACAATGAGCAGTTCTTC; cdr3_aa: CASSLSAASGYNEQFF
v_call: TRBV9; d_call: -; j_call: TRBJ2-3; clone_size: -; cdr3_nt: TGTGCCAGCAGCCCCGCAGGTCGCTACCGCACAGATACGCAGTATTTT; cdr3_aa: CASSPAGRYRTDTQYF
v_call: TRBV6-1; d_call: TRBD1; j_call: TRBJ2-7; clone_size: -; cdr3_nt: TGTGCCAGCAGTGTCCAGGGGGAAAGCTCCTACGAGCAGTACTTC; cdr3_aa: CASSVQGESSYEQYF
v_call: TRBV5-6; d_call: -; j_call: TRBJ1-2; clone_size: once; cdr3_nt: TGTGCCAGCAGCTCATTTCAGGGTATTAGCTACACCTTC; cdr3_aa: CASSSFQGISYTF
v_call: TRBV7-9; d_call: -; j_call: TRBJ2-5; clone_size: -; cdr3_nt: TGTGCCAGCAGCTTACGAGGCCGCAGCACAGAGACCCAGTACTTC; cdr3_aa: CASSLRGRSTETQYF
v_call: TRBV6-1; d_call: -; j_call: TRBJ2-3; clone_size: -; cdr3_nt: TGTGCCAGCAGTGAATATCTAACCCTCGGCACAGATACGCAGTATTTT; cdr3_aa: CASSEYLTLGTDTQYF
v_call: TRBV5-1; d_call: TRBD1; j_call: TRBJ1-6; clone_size: -; cdr3_nt: TGCGCCAGCACTATCTCTGGGACAGGGTACTCACCCCTCCACTTT; cdr3_aa: CASTISGTGYSPLHF
v_call: TRBV13; d_call: -; j_call: TRBJ2-7; clone_size: once; cdr3_nt: TGTGCCAGCAGCTTAGGAGGACAGTTCTCCTACGAGCAGTACTTC; cdr3_aa: CASSLGGQFSYEQYF
v_call: TRBV5-1; d_call: TRBD2; j_call: TRBJ2-7; clone_size: -; cdr3_nt: TGCGCCAGCAGCTTGGGCGCGGGGGGGGTCGAGCAGTACTTC; cdr3_aa: CASSLGAGGVEQYF
v_call: TRBV10-3; d_call: TRBD1; j_call: TRBJ1-4; clone_size: -; cdr3_nt: TGTGCCATCAGTGAGGAGGGGGCGGGTGCAACTAATGAAAAACTGTTTTTT; cdr3_aa: CAISEEGAGATNEKLFF
v_call: TRBV28; d_call: TRBD1; j_call: TRBJ2-5; clone_size: few; cdr3_nt: TGTGCCAGCGTCACGCCGGCAGGGGGTACAGAGACCCAGTACTTC; cdr3_aa: CASVTPAGGTETQYF
v_call: TRBV29-1; d_call: -; j_call: TRBJ1-4; clone_size: -; cdr3_nt: TGCAGCGCCGGACAGATTAATGAAAAACTGTTTTTT; cdr3_aa: CSAGQINEKLFF
v_call: TRBV12-5; d_call: -; j_call: TRBJ2-3; clone_size: once; cdr3_nt: TGTGCTAGTGGTACCGGGACTTTCACAGATACGCAGTATTTT; cdr3_aa: CASGTGTFTDTQYF
v_call: TRBV5-4; d_call: -; j_call: TRBJ2-3; clone_size: -; cdr3_nt: TGTGCCAGCAGCTTGGTAGCGGGCACAGATACGCAGTATTTT; cdr3_aa: CASSLVAGTDTQYF
v_call: TRBV7-8; d_call: -; j_call: TRBJ2-1; clone_size: -; cdr3_nt: TGTGCCAGCAGCCAACGACGCTTGGCAGGGAACCGAGATGAGCAGTTCTTC; cdr3_aa: CASSQRRLAGNRDEQFF
v_call: TRBV28; d_call: -; j_call: TRBJ2-2; clone_size: -; cdr3_nt: TGTGCCACCGATAGGAGAGTGAGAGACACCGGGGAGCTGTTTTTT; cdr3_aa: CATDRRVRDTGELFF
v_call: TRBV29-1; d_call: TRBD2; j_call: TRBJ2-3; clone_size: -; cdr3_nt: TGCAGCGTGCTGACCGGCGCGGGAGGTTCGGCAGATACGCAGTATTTT; cdr3_aa: CSVLTGAGGSADTQYF
v_call: TRBV7-2; d_call: -; j_call: TRBJ2-2; clone_size: -; cdr3_nt: TGTGCCAGCAGCTACGACTGGCAGTCCGGGGAGCTGTTTTTT; cdr3_aa: CASSYDWQSGELFF
v_call: TRBV4-2; d_call: -; j_call: TRBJ2-3; clone_size: -; cdr3_nt: TGTGCCAGCAGCCAAGATCGAGCGGGTGCTAGCACAGATACGCAGTATTTT; cdr3_aa: CASSQDRAGASTDTQYF
v_call: TRBV28; d_call: -; j_call: TRBJ1-2; clone_size: -; cdr3_nt: TGTGCCAGCAGCGGAGCGGAGGATGGCTACACCTTC; cdr3_aa: CASSGAEDGYTF
v_call: TRBV5-1; d_call: -; j_call: TRBJ2-7; clone_size: -; cdr3_nt: TGCGCCAGCAGCTTGGCACAGGGCGCCCACGAGCAGTACTTC; cdr3_aa: CASSLAQGAHEQYF
v_call: TRBV28; d_call: TRBD1; j_call: TRBJ2-7; clone_size: few; cdr3_nt: TGTGCCAGCAGTTTAATGGGAAGGGGGCTCGACGAGCAGTACTTC; cdr3_aa: CASSLMGRGLDEQYF
v_call: TRBV2; d_call: -; j_call: TRBJ1-3; clone_size: -; cdr3_nt: TGTGCCAGCAGTGGGACAGACTCTGGAAACACCATATATTTT; cdr3_aa: CASSGTDSGNTIYF
v_call: TRBV5-1; d_call: TRBD1; j_call: TRBJ1-1; clone_size: -; cdr3_nt: TGCGCCAGCAGTCGCGGACAGGCTAACACTGAAGCTTTCTTT; cdr3_aa: CASSRGQANTEAFF
v_call: TRBV2; d_call: -; j_call: TRBJ1-6; clone_size: -; cdr3_nt: TGTGCCAGCAGTGACGGGCAGGGGAATAATTCACCCCTCCACTTT; cdr3_aa: CASSDGQGNNSPLHF
v_call: TRBV10-1; d_call: -; j_call: TRBJ1-1; clone_size: -; cdr3_nt: TGCGCCAGCAGTGAGTCGTATCGACGGAAAGACAACATGAACACTGAAGCTTTCTTT; cdr3_aa: CASSESYRRKDNMNTEAFF
v_call: TRBV5-1; d_call: TRBD1; j_call: TRBJ2-1; clone_size: -; cdr3_nt: TGCGCCAGCAGCTTCTCCCGGGACAGCTACAATGAGCAGTTCTTC; cdr3_aa: CASSFSRDSYNEQFF
v_call: TRBV6-5; d_call: TRBD2; j_call: TRBJ2-5; clone_size: -; cdr3_nt: TGTGCCAGCAGATCGGGACTAGCAGTGCAGACCCAGTACTTC; cdr3_aa: CASRSGLAVQTQYF